This T cell receptor (beta chain) comes out of a study of blood T cell repertoires in COVID-19. The protocol was immunoSEQ multiplex PCR, while the TCRdb copy is restricted to in-frame clones and leaves out a portion. Of over 200,000 clones listed, roughly 84% are singletons. CDR3 length: 16 residues. Germline V gene data show CDR1 as SGHRS and CDR2 as YFSETQ. V was trimmed by 0 bases and J by 1 base, leaving 14 bases between them. The J gene is TRBJ2-7, the V gene TRBV5-1; the D gene is possibly TRBD1 (6 bases). Sequencing input: peripheral blood. The TCR sequence derives from a man in his forties with active or convalescent COVID-19. The CDR3 DNA reads TGCGCCAGCAGCTTGGACAACAGGGTCGGGTCCTACGAGCAGTACTTC. Translation: CASSLDNRVGSYEQYF.